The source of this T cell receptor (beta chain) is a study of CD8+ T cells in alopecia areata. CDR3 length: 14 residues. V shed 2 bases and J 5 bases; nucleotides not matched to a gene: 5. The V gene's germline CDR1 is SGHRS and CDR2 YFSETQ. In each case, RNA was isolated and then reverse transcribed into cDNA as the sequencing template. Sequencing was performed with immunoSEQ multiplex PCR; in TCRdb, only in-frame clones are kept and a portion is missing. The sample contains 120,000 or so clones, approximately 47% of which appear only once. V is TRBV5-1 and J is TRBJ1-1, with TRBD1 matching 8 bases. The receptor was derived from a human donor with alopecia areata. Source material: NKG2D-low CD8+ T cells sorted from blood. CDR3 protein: CASSLQGEQTEAFF. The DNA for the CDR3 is TGCGCCAGCAGCTTACAGGGGGAGCAGACTGAAGCTTTCTTT.